This T cell receptor beta chain originates from a study of cytomegalovirus exposure and HLA in healthy donors. General study findings and limits: Further analysis, carried out later, found HLA-associated TCR beta chains more clonally expanded than equally common other chains. TRBV6-2, TRBV6-3 and other indistinguishable V segments were excluded. An analysis that was carried out later associated fewer than 20,000 TCR beta sequences with HLA alleles at 0.05 false discovery rate.

In the PCR, 60 Vbeta and 13 Jbeta primers were used. This table comes from immunoSEQ multiplex PCR, and its TCRdb copy is limited to in-frame clones, with some not included. The specimen's table records under 75,000 clones. Germline values: CDR1 KGHSH, CDR2 LQKENI. The CDR3 totals 15 residues. V dropped 3 bases and J dropped 8; count of bases not matched to a gene: 7. As to this clone: Its antigen is not known.

The chain is built from TRBV18 and TRBJ2-1; TRBD1 aligns across 10 bases. The clonotype was recovered from a female donor in good health and CMV-seropositive. Sequencing was carried out using PBMCs. For the CDR3, the DNA is TGTGCCAGCTCACCCGGACAGGGGGGGGACCATGAGCAGTTCTTC. Encoded protein: CASSPGQGGDHEQFF.